Listed here are 18 T cell receptor beta chains from one sample, sequenced in a study of post-analysis software for immune sequencing data. Findings and limits, study-wide: Controls showed lower frequencies than patients for roughly five TRBV segments, and TRBV5-6, TRBV5-1 and TRBV20-1 were among these.

Presence of unique molecular identifiers characterized the TCR beta cDNA libraries. Using its own MiXCR run on the PCR reads, TCRdb lists one record per CDR3 protein. The repertoire includes a few hundred thousand distinct CDR3 sequences, 30% to 45% of them detected once, and around 5% sits in the top ten. Which antigens these TCRs recognize remains unknown. The specimen was blood. These receptors were obtained from a girl between 5 and 17 years old with multiple sclerosis.

This clonotype was seen many times. The chain joins TRBV20-1 to TRBJ2-1; D possibly uses TRBD1 or TRBD2 (8 bases each). The CDR3 has 18 amino acids. Trimming pared 6 bases from V and 4 bases from J, leaving 28 bases between. Looked up from germline, CDR1 is DFQATT and CDR2 is SNEGSKA (reference sequence). CDR3 sequence: CSALPTGVLAGTYNEQFF. As DNA, the CDR3 is TGCAGTGCCCTTCCGACAGGGGTCCTAGCGGGCACATACAATGAGCAGTTCTTC.

V and J are TRBV20-1 and TRBJ1-5; no clear D. Germline CDR1 reads DFQATT; CDR2 reads SNEGSKA (reference sequence). This CDR3 is built from 13 residues. V lost 6 bases and J 0 bases, leaving 9 bases between the germline ends. The CDR3 loop is CSATENSNQPQHF. The CDR3 coding sequence is TGCAGTGCGACGGAAAATAGCAATCAGCCCCAGCATTTT.

Concerning this clonotype itself: A clone one base away is much larger, so this may be a read error. This chain joins TRBV11-2 and TRBJ1-2; D call uncertain. The CDR3 length is 13 residues. CDR1 SGHAT and CDR2 FQNNGV come from the germline V gene. V was cut by 5 bases and J by 8 bases, with 15 bases left in between. The CDR3 bases are TGTGCCAGCAGCCCACAGAGGTTACAGGGCTACACCTTC. Translation gives CASSPQRLQGYTF. The full variable domain, in which reference TRBV11-2 and TRBJ1-2 provide the parts outside the CDR3, is EAGVAQSPRYKIIEKRQSVAFWCNPISGHATLYWYQQILGQGPKLLIQFQNNGVVDDSQLPKDRFSAERLKGVDSTLKIQPAKLEDSAVYLCASSPQRLQGYTFGSGTRLTVV.

This clonotype was detected many times. The chain carries TRBV7-3 and TRBJ2-1; D may match TRBD1 or TRBD2 (6 bases each). Germline assignment: CDR1 SGHTA and CDR2 FQGTGA. V was clipped by 0 bases and J by 4 bases, with 19 bases between them. The CDR3 covers 18 residues. The CDR3 region has the DNA TGTGCCAGCAGCTTAACGGGACTCAAACAGGGCGGGTACAATGAGCAGTTCTTC. Protein sequence: CASSLTGLKQGGYNEQFF.

This clonotype was counted once. A much larger clone is a single base away; this may be a read error. The conserved phenylalanine or tryptophan is not found at the CDR3 terminus, so this likely reflects a read error. This chain joins TRBV29-1 and TRBJ1-1; perhaps TRBD1 as D (5 bases). Germline V gene sequence: CDR1 SQVTM, CDR2 ANQGSEA. This CDR3 has 14 amino acids. Deletions cut 1 base from V and 6 bases from J, with 15 bases between. CDR3 in amino acids: CSVEAPGVRAEAFL. As DNA, the CDR3 is TGCAGCGTTGAAGCTCCGGGGGTGAGGGCTGAAGCTTTCCTT.

This clonotype was seen at least ten times. The chain has TRBV6-5 and TRBJ2-3; D is unresolved. CDR1 is MNHEY and CDR2 is SVGAGI in the germline V gene. This CDR3 has 15 amino acids. Trimming took 6 bases from V and 4 from J, leaving 17 bases between them. The CDR3 protein is CASSSQTQDPDTQYF. The CDR3 DNA follows: TGTGCCAGCAGCTCCCAGACGCAGGATCCAGATACGCAGTATTTT.

Regarding this clonotype: A much larger clone lies one base from this, so it may be a read error. This sequence joins TRBV6-4 and TRBJ2-3, with D perhaps TRBD1 (5 bases). This CDR3 is 14 amino acids long. V lost 3 bases and J 4 bases, leaving 11 bases between the germline ends. CDR1 is MRHNA and CDR2 is SNTAGT in the germline V gene. The CDR3 sequence is CASSEGQGSDTQYF. CDR3 DNA sequence: TGTGCCAGCAGTGAGGGGCAGGGCTCAGATACGCAGTATTTT.

Details on this clonotype: A much larger clonotype is one base distant, so this may be a read error. The CDR3: CAGSYRDVDEQFF. DNA of the CDR3: TGCGCCGGCAGCTACAGGGACGTGGATGAGCAGTTCTTC. The gene calls are TRBV5-1 and TRBJ2-1; tentative D call: TRBD1 (6 bases). The CDR3 spans 13 residues. Germline CDR1 is SGHRS and CDR2 is YFSETQ.

This chain links TRBV5-1 with TRBJ2-1; TRBD2 aligns across 9 bases. The germline gives CDR1 SGHRS, CDR2 YFSETQ. Losses at the gene ends were 3 bases for V and 7 bases for J; bases not matched to a gene: 14. There are 17 residues in the CDR3. The CDR3 DNA sequence: TGCGCCAGCAGCTCACACAGGGCGGGAGGGTCTAGGAATGAGCAGTTCTTC. As protein: CASSSHRAGGSRNEQFF.

This sequence joins TRBV19 and TRBJ2-2; a weak D match, TRBD2 (5 bases). Germline lookup yields CDR1 LNHDA and CDR2 SQIVND (reference sequence). The CDR3 sequence is 17 residues long. V lost 1 base, J lost 4 bases, and 16 bases lay in between. Written as DNA, the CDR3 is TGTGCCAGTAGTATAGGTCGAGAGAGGGTAGGCACCGGGGAGCTGTTTTTT. It is translated as CASSIGRERVGTGELFF.

The chain joins TRBV5-1 to TRBJ1-2; possibly TRBD1 for D (5 bases). With 5 bases removed from V and 5 bases from J, the gap between germline ends came to 16 bases. This CDR3 has 14 residues. From germline, CDR1 is SGHRS and CDR2 YFSETQ. The CDR3 loop reads CASSYSTGVYGYTF. CDR3 bases: TGCGCCAGCAGTTATTCAACAGGCGTTTATGGCTACACCTTC.

As to this clonotype: A much larger clone sits a single nucleotide away, making a read error possible. This chain connects TRBV25-1 to TRBJ2-5; D is tentatively TRBD1 or TRBD2 (6 bases each). The CDR3 covers 13 residues. V was clipped by 6 bases and J by 11 bases, with 19 bases between them. The germline gives CDR1 MGHDK, CDR2 SYGVNS. The CDR3, as DNA: TGTGCCAGCAGGGGAGACAGGAGCCGGGAGCAGTACTTC. Amino acids: CASRGDRSREQYF. The full variable domain, in which reference TRBV25-1 and TRBJ2-5 provide the parts outside the CDR3, is EADIYQTPRYLVIGTGKKITLECSQTMGHDKMYWYQQDPGMELHLIHYSYGVNSTEKGDLSSESTVSRIRTEHFPLTLESARPSHTSQYLCASRGDRSREQYFGPGTRLLVL.

This clonotype appeared a few times. The chain links TRBV5-1 to TRBJ2-1; D is possibly TRBD1 or TRBD2 (5 bases each). V was trimmed by 6 bases and J by 0 bases, leaving 13 bases between them. The germline CDR1 and CDR2 sequences are SGHRS and YFSETQ. The CDR3 length is 15 residues. CDR3 DNA sequence: TGCGCCAGCAACTCTGAGGGGAGCTCCTACAATGAGCAGTTCTTC. Protein product: CASNSEGSSYNEQFF.

In the case of this clonotype: At one of its ends the junction is not consistent with the germline gene, which may arise from a read error. The V and J genes are TRBV5-6 and TRBJ1-2; 10 bases are a match to TRBD1. The CDR3 spans 16 residues. The germline V gene encodes CDR1 SGHDT and CDR2 YYEEEE. CDR3 nucleotide sequence: TGTGCCAGCAGCTACCTCCCGACAGGGGGCATATTTGGCCACACCTTC. Residues: CASSYLPTGGIFGHTF.

This clonotype was seen repeatedly, ten times or more. The gene calls are TRBV5-1 and TRBJ2-1, with TRBD1 matching over 12 bases. With V trimmed by 4 bases and J by 8 bases, 16 bases remained unmatched. Germline values: CDR1 SGHRS, CDR2 YFSETQ. This CDR3 has 18 amino acids. The CDR3 sequence: CASSLGTGGPRRDDEQFF. The CDR3 bases are TGCGCCAGCAGCCTCGGGACAGGGGGCCCCCGAAGGGACGATGAGCAGTTCTTC.

V usage is TRBV10-2 and J usage is TRBJ2-7, with TRBD2 matching over 9 bases. V shed 3 bases, J shed 2 bases, and the junction held 2 bases outside the gene matches. The CDR3 contains 14 residues. Germline lookup yields CDR1 WSHSY and CDR2 SAAADI. This CDR3 reads CASSDLAGPYEQYF. The CDR3, as DNA: TGCGCCAGCAGTGACCTAGCGGGACCCTACGAGCAGTACTTC.

This clonotype was observed at least ten times. This chain connects TRBV7-3 to TRBJ2-1; tentatively, D is TRBD1 or TRBD2 (6 bases each). The CDR3 is 16 residues long. Per germline, CDR1 SGHTA and CDR2 FQGTGA. V lost 5 bases and J lost 7, with 21 bases in between. CDR3 protein: CASSPEGWGAGNEQFF. CDR3 DNA: TGTGCCAGCAGCCCCGAAGGATGGGGGGCGGGTAATGAGCAGTTCTTC.

Turning to this clonotype: A much larger clone lies one base from this, so it may be a read error. CDR3 sequence: CASSKRGGPYNEQYF. For the CDR3, the DNA is TGTGCCAGCAGCAAACGGGGGGGACCCTACAATGAGCAGTACTTC. The chain couples TRBV14 to TRBJ2-1, with TRBD2 matching 8 bases. The J call may be mistaken, given a closer DNA end match to TRBJ2-7. This CDR3 spans 15 amino acids. CDR1 is SGHDN, CDR2 FVKESK, per germline.